This TCR beta chain was identified during a study of beta chain features in type 1 diabetes. V lost 4 bases to trimming and J lost 5 bases, with 11 bases between them. CDR3 length: 13 amino acids. From germline, CDR1 is LNHDA and CDR2 SQIVND (reference sequence). Isolated RNA was reverse transcribed in full, so expressed TCRB transcripts were sequenced. Data came from immunoSEQ multiplex PCR; TCRdb stores just in-frame clones and leaves some out. The repertoire holds 810,000 or so clones, with 15% to 20% as singletons. The table lists this clone with a few counts. Each donor gave one heparinised blood draw averaging roughly 100 mL.

Material for sequencing was naive CD4+ T cells from blood. This TCR was sampled from a young woman in good health. This rearrangement joins TRBV19 to TRBJ2-5; D not certain. The CDR3 bases are TGTGCCAGTAGTAAGGCCCAGTCGGAGACCCAGTACTTC. Its translation: CASSKAQSETQYF.